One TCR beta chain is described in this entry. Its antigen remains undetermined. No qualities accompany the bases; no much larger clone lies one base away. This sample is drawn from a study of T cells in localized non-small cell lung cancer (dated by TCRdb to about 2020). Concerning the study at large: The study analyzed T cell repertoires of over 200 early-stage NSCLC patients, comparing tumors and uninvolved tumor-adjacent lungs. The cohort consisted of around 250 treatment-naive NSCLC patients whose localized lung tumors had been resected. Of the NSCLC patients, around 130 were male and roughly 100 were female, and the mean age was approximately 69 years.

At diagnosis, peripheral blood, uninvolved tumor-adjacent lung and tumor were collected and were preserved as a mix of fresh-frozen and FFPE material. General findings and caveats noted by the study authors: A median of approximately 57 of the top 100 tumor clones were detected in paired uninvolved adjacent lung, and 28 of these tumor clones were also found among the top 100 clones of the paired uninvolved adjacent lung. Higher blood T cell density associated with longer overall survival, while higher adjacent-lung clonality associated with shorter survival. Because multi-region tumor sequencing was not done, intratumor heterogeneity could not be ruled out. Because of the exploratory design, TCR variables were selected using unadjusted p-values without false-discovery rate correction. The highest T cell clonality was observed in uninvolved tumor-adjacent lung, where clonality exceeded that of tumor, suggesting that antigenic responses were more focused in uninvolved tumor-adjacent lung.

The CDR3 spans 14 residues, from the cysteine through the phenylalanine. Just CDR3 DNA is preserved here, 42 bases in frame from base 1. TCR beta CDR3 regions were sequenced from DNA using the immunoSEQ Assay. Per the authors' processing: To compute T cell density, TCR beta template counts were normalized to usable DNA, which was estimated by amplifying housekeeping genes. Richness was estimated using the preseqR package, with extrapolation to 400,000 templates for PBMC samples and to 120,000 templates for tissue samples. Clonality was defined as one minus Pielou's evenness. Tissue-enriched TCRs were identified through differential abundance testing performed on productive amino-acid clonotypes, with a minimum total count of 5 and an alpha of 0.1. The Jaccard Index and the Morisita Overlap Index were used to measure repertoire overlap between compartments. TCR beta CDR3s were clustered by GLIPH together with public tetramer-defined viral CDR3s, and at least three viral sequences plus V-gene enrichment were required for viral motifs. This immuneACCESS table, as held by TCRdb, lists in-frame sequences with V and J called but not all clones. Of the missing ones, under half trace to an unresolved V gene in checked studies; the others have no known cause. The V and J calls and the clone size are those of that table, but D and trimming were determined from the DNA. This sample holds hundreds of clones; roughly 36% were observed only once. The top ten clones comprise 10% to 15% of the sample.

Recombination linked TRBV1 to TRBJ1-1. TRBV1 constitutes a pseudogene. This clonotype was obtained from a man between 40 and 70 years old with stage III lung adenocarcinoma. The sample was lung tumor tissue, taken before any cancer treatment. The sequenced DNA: TGCGCCAGCAGCCAAGAAGGAACGGACGTGGAAGCTTTCTTT. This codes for CASSQEGTDVEAFF.